This paragraph covers one T cell receptor (beta chain) sequence. Antigen unknown. The entry originates in a study of T cell responses to AZD1222 COVID-19 vaccine. General observations from the study: Among the donors, most were white British and more were female, and clonal diversity was possibly underestimated. Vaccination with two AZD1222 doses was followed by a rise in Spike-specific TCR breadth and depth.

Sequencing was performed with immunoSEQ multiplex PCR; in TCRdb, only in-frame clones are kept and a portion is missing. Of 130,000 to 150,000 clones listed, over 75% are singletons. The trim removed 5 bases at V and 0 bases at J, leaving 2 bases unmatched. Per the germline V gene, CDR1 is GTSNPN and CDR2 is SVGIG (reference sequence). This CDR3 is built from 13 residues. Sequencing used peripheral blood, obtained on day 0 of AZD1222 vaccination. This chain connects TRBV30 to TRBJ1-2, with TRBD1 matching over 8 bases. This sequence was found in an adult in good health. CDR3 sequence: CAWGQGANYGYTF. The CDR3 coding sequence is TGTGCCTGGGGACAGGGCGCTAACTATGGCTACACCTTC. The complete variable domain, with remaining parts taken from reference TRBV30 and TRBJ1-2, reads SQTIHQWPATLVQPVGSPLSLECTVEGTSNPNLYWYRQAAGRGLQLLFYSVGIGQISSEVPQNLSASRPQDRQFILSSKKLLLSDSGFYLCAWGQGANYGYTFGSGTRLTVV.